This T cell receptor beta chain was identified during a study of identical twins. Regarding this clonotype: The antigen is undetermined.

This CDR3 comprises 17 residues. The germline V gene encodes CDR1 SGHTA and CDR2 FQGNSA. The junction had 9 bases not matched to a gene; V was cut back by 5 bases and J by 5 bases. The study's findings and limits: With abundant cord blood beta clonotypes, insertions were fewer; memory repertoires showed no such pattern. Twin-shared out-of-frame alpha sequences showed excess low generation probability. Within monozygotic twins, out-of-frame TCR alpha sharing was underestimated by the models.

Unique molecular identifiers were present on cDNA, and template switching added a universal primer site. Using its own MiXCR run on the 5' RACE reads, TCRdb lists one record per CDR3 protein. This table has approximately 470,000 distinct CDR3 sequences, 14% appearing once. The data also belong to a second study, concerning yellow fever vaccine responses in identical twins.

The sequence was collected from a woman between 18 and 29 years old in good health. The chain carries TRBV7-2 and TRBJ2-3; 14 bases map to TRBD2. The sequencing sample was made of CD4+ T cells sorted from blood. In DNA form, the CDR3 reads TGTGCCAGCAGCCTAGGACTAGCGGGGGGCCCCGGAGATACGCAGTATTTT. Amino acids: CASSLGLAGGPGDTQYF.